These 6 T cell receptor beta chains were sequenced from one sample in a study of blood T cell repertoires in COVID-19. TCRdb keeps only in-frame clones here, not all; method: immunoSEQ multiplex PCR. The data show around 320,000 clones, with 85% to 95% seen just once and 3.9% held by the top ten. Material for sequencing was PBMCs or T cells enriched from blood (not recorded which). The receptors were gathered from a woman between 25 and 40 years old who had been exposed to COVID-19.

J is TRBJ1-5 and V is TRBV18; D is possibly TRBD1 (5 bases). The V gene's germline CDR1 is KGHSH and CDR2 LQKENI. The V end was cut by 3 bases, the J end by 9 bases, with 15 bases between. The CDR3 length is 14 residues. The CDR3 protein is CASSPNRWFWPQHF. DNA for the CDR3: TGTGCCAGCTCACCTAACAGGTGGTTCTGGCCCCAGCATTTT. Full variable domain (remainder filled in from reference TRBV18 and TRBJ1-5): NAGVMQNPRHLVRRRGQEARLRCSPMKGHSHVYWYRQLPEEGLKFMVYLQKENIIDESGMPKERFSAEFPKEGPSILRIQQVVRGDSAAYFCASSPNRWFWPQHFGDGTRLSIL.

The chain carries TRBV10-3 and TRBJ1-1; maybe TRBD1 (5 bases). The germline V and J ends were trimmed by 8 bases and 3 bases, with 13 bases remaining between them. CDR1 and CDR2 (germline): ENHRY, SYGVKD. The CDR3 has 13 amino acids. The CDR3 DNA reads as TGTGCCATCGCAGGGTCCATGTACACTGAAGCTTTCTTT. Translated, it gives CAIAGSMYTEAFF.

Here the CDR3 DNA reads TGTGCCAGCAGCGTAAGATCCGCATACTCCTCTGGAAACACCATATATTTT. Protein sequence: CASSVRSAYSSGNTIYF. The V gene is TRBV9, the J gene TRBJ1-3, with D unclear. The CDR3 sequence is 17 residues long. Germline assignment: CDR1 SGDLS and CDR2 YYNGEE. V shed 1 base and J shed 0 bases, with 14 bases lying between them. Drawing the rest from reference TRBV9 and TRBJ1-3, the complete variable domain is DSGVTQTPKHLITATGQRVTLRCSPRSGDLSVYWYQQSLDQGLQFLIQYYNGEERAKGNILERFSAQQFPDLHSELNLSSLELGDSALYFCASSVRSAYSSGNTIYFGEGSWLTVV.

The rearrangement uses TRBV9 and TRBJ2-1; TRBD2 aligns across 7 bases. CDR1 SGDLS and CDR2 YYNGEE come from the germline V gene. The CDR3 is 13 amino acids. V trimming: 3 bases; J trimming: 4 bases; junction bases outside the gene matches: 1. The CDR3 bases are TGTGCCAGCAGCGACGGGGGGTACAATGAGCAGTTCTTC. It is translated as CASSDGGYNEQFF.

This clone was seen a handful of times. The rearrangement uses TRBV19 and TRBJ1-2; TRBD1 aligns across 9 bases. Germline values: CDR1 LNHDA, CDR2 SQIVND (reference sequence). The length of the CDR3 is 13 residues. Trimming removed 7 bases from V and 5 bases from J; junction bases left unmatched: 5. DNA for the CDR3: TGTGCCAGTACCCCGGGACAGGGATATGGCTACACCTTC. Encoded protein: CASTPGQGYGYTF.

The chain couples TRBV14 to TRBJ2-5, with D maybe TRBD2 (5 bases). V lost 1 base and J 7 bases, leaving 10 bases between the germline ends. Germline V gene sequence: CDR1 SGHDN, CDR2 FVKESK. The CDR3 contains 13 residues. The CDR3 sequence: CASSQGPEGTQYF. The CDR3 coding sequence is TGTGCCAGCAGCCAAGGCCCCGAGGGGACCCAGTACTTC.